These 4 T cell receptor beta chains share one sample of origin, sequenced in a study of pediatric ulcerative colitis. The rectum was sampled with one to two pinch biopsies at colonoscopy. Some clones are missing from TCRdb's copy, which holds only in-frame ones; the method was immunoSEQ multiplex PCR. The data show about 36,000 clones, 60% to 75% seen once. What was sequenced was gut tissue. All receptors derive from a boy aged 10-17 years with moderate ulcerative colitis.

The chain employs TRBV5-1 and TRBJ2-1; D is undetermined. V lost 5 bases to trimming and J lost 2 bases, with 17 bases between them. Looked up from germline, CDR1 is SGHRS and CDR2 is YFSETQ. This CDR3 has 16 amino acids. The CDR3 reads CASSRRQQSPYNEQFF. DNA for the CDR3: TGCGCCAGCAGTCGACGCCAGCAAAGTCCCTACAATGAGCAGTTCTTC.

The chain uses TRBV7-2 and TRBJ2-2; 9 nucleotides agree with TRBD2. V lost 6 bases, J lost 6 bases, and 8 bases stayed unmatched. The germline V gene encodes CDR1 SGHTA and CDR2 FQGNSA. This CDR3 is 15 amino acids long. The CDR3 spells CASRIGGGAPGELFF. The CDR3 DNA reads TGTGCCAGCAGAATCGGCGGGGGGGCCCCCGGGGAGCTGTTTTTT.

V gene TRBV7-2 combines with J gene TRBJ2-1; no firm D call. The V end lost 1 base, the J end lost 0 bases, and 7 bases lay between the germline ends. Germline CDR1 SGHTA, CDR2 FQGNSA. The CDR3 length is 15 residues. The CDR3 DNA follows: TGTGCCAGCAGCTTAGGTTACGGCTCCTACAATGAGCAGTTCTTC. It yields the protein CASSLGYGSYNEQFF.

This clone was seen a handful of times. The chain has TRBV2 and TRBJ1-1, with a tentative D call TRBD1 (5 bases). This CDR3 region has 15 residues. From germline, CDR1 is SNHLY and CDR2 FYNNEI. Trimming pared 6 bases from V and 4 bases from J, leaving 18 bases between. The chain's CDR3 is CASRDDLSGTTEAFF. In DNA form, the CDR3 reads TGTGCCAGCAGGGACGACTTATCCGGGACCACTGAAGCTTTCTTT.